This T cell receptor beta chain was recovered during a study of CD8 T cells in ankylosing spondylitis. With regard to this clonotype: Its specificity is unknown.

TCR beta libraries were made by quantitative 5'-RACE with molecular barcodes. MiXCR, applied by TCRdb to the 5' RACE reads, yields one record per CDR3 protein. The profile shows some 270,000 distinct CDR3 sequences, about 18% of them singletons. Study-level points and caveats: From matched ankylosing spondylitis synovial fluid, disease-linked clones were reportedly recovered at significantly enriched levels. What seemed typical of ankylosing spondylitis blood was a TCR beta motif built from 8 or 9 highly homologous variants. In reactive arthritis synovial fluid and blood, some motif variants had been reported before.

The germline V gene encodes CDR1 SGHTA and CDR2 FQGNSA. The CDR3 totals 15 residues. Trimming stripped 6 bases from V and 0 bases from J, with 12 bases between. The sequenced material came from blood, either unsorted or a sorted T cell fraction (not recorded which). V and J are TRBV7-2 and TRBJ2-1; the D gene is possibly TRBD2 (6 bases). This clonotype originated in a male donor with ankylosing spondylitis or in good health (not recorded which). Here the CDR3 DNA reads TGTGCCAGCAGTTGGGACTCTAGCTCCTACAATGAGCAGTTCTTC. This sequence encodes CASSWDSSSYNEQFF.